This T cell receptor beta chain was observed in a study of blood T cell repertoires in COVID-19. As for the study in general: The samples span acute and convalescent COVID-19 from the United States, Italy and Spain. PBMCs, B-cell-depleted T cells, or T cells provided the cDNA or gDNA that made up the material.

CDR3 length: 16 amino acids. V lost 0 bases and J lost 1, with 10 bases in between. Original methodology: Scientists estimated how many nucleated cells there were by amplifying reference gene primers. TCRdb's copy holds only in-frame clones and misses some; the assay was immunoSEQ multiplex PCR. Clone size and the V and J calls come from that table; the DNA yielded D and trimming. Among about 300,000 clones listed, 70% to 90% were seen once. The sample holds one count of this clone. This receptor was identified in a man in his 70s with acute or convalescent COVID-19. V is TRBV23-1 and J is TRBJ1-5, with TRBD1 as a possible D gene (6 bases). TRBV23-1 is known as an ORF, though its function is uncertain. The sample comprised peripheral blood. CDR3 residues: CASSQSGGQSNQPQHF. The CDR3 coding sequence is TGCGCCAGCAGTCAATCAGGGGGACAAAGCAATCAGCCCCAGCATTTT.